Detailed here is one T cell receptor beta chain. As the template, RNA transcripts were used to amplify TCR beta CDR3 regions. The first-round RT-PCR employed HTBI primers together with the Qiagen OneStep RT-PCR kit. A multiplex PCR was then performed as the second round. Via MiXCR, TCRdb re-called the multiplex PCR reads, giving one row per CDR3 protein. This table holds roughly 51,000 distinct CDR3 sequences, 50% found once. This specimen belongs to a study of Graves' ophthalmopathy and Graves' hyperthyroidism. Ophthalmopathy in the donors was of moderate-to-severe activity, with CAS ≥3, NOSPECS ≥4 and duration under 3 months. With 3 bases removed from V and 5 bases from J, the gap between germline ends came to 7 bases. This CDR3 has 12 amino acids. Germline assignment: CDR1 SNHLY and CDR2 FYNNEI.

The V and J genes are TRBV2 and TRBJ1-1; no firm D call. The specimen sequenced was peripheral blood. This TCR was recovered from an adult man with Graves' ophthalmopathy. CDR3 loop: CASSDPLTEAFF. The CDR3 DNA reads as TGTGCCAGCAGTGATCCCCTGACTGAAGCTTTCTTT.